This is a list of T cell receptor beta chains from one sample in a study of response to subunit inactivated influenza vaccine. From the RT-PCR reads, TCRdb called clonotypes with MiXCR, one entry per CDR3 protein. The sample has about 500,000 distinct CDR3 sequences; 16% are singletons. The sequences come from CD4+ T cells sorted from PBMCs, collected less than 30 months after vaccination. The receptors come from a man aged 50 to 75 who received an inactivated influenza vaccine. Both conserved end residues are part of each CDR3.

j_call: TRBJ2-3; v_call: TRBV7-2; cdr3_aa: CASSFSGGPTDTQYF
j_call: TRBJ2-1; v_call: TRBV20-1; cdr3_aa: CSASRTHNEQFF
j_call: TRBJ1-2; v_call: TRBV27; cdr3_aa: CASSSSTRWGGGINYGYTF
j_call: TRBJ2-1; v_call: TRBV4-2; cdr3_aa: CASSQVRGGRYEQFF
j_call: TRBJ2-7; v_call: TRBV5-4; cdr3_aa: CASSGSGGDYEQYF
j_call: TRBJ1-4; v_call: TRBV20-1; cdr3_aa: CSAKSGQNEKLFF
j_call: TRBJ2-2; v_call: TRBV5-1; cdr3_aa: CASSLWSSGRLGELFF
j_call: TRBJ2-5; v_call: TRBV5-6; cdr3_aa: CASSPPYGREGRETQYF
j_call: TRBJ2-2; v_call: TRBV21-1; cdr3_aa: CASSIGRPDDTGELFF
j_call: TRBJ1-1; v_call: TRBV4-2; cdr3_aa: CASSPGGAANTEAFF
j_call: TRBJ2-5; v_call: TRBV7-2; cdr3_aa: CASSRTGGETQYF
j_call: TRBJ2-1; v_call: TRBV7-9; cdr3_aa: CASSLAQFYNEQFF
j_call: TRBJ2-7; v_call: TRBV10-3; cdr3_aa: CAISESGLEDRNYEQYF
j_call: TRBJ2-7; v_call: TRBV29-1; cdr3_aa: CSASGWTTYEQYF
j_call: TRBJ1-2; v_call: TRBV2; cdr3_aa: CASSEGHDYGYTF
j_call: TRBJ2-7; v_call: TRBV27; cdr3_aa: CASSLAGLLYEQYF
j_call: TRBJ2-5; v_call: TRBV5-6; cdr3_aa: CASSLGFIEQETQYF
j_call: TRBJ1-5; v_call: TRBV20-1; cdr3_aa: CSATSGGAVTQPQHF
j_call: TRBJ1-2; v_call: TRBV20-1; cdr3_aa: CSARDLNRGANYGYTF
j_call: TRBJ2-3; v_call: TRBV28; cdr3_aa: CASSSPALGTLDTQYF
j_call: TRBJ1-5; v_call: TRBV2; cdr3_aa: CASIASWGSQPQHF
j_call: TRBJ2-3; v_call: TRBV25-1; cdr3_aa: CASSEGGVGYTQYF
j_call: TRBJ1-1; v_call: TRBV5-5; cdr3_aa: CASSFWFDTEAFF
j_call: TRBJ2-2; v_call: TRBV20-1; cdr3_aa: CSARDRFGGNTGELFF
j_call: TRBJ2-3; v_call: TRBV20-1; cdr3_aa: CSAVGTSGPTDTQYF
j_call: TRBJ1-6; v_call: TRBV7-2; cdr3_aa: CASSLELTLNSPLHF
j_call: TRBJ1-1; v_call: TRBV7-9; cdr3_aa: CASSSGDRAGEAFF
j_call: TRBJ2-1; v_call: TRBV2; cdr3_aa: CASSLSGRGNEQFF
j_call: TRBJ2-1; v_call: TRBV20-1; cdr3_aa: CSARDFASGADEQFF
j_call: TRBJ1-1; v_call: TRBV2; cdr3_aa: CASSELEKGAFF
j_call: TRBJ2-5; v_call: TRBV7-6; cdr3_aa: CASSLAPGVGETQYF
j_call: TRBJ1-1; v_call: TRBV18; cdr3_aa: CASSSGQQNEAFF
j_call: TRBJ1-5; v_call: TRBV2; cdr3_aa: CASSSSGGGFNQPQHF
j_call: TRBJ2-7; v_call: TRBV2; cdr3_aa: CASGREYEQYF
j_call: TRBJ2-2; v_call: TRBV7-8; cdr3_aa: CASSFPPGELFF
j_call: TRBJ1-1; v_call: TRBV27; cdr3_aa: CASSPLGRNTEAFF
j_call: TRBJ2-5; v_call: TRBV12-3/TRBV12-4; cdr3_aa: CASSPVAETQYF
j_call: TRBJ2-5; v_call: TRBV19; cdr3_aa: CASSFTSGETQYF
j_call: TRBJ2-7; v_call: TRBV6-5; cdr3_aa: CASSYSARDRFHEQYF
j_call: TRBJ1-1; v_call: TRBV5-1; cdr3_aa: CASSLRGRGAEAFF
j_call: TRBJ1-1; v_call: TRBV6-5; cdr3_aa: CASSYQSLSTEAFF
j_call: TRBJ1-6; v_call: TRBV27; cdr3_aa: CASSLSTTRGGSPLHF
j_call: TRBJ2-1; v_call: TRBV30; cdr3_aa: CAWSRGGNNEQFF
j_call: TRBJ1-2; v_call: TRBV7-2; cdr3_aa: CASSLEARQLGYTF
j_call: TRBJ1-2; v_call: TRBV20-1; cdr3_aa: CSAGGDRGIHGYTF
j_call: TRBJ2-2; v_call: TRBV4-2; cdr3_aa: CASSQDALWRGELFF
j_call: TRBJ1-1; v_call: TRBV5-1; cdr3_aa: CASSLVAGASTEAFF
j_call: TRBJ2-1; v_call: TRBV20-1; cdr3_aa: CSSSQAVEQFF
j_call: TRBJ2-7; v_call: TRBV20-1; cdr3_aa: CSAANTHEQYF
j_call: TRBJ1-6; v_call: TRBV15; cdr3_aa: CATSRNSGGGSPLHF
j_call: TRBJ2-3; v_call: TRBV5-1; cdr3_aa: CASSNAGYAGSTDTQYF